This T cell receptor beta chain was recovered during a study of identical twins. Study-wide findings and caveats: Memory repertoires lacked the insertion deficit that abundant cord blood beta clonotypes showed.

This clonotype was detected a few times. Antigen unknown. TCRdb fed the 5' RACE reads into MiXCR, producing one record per CDR3 protein. The data hold about 520,000 distinct CDR3 sequences, with roughly 21% observed a single time. Germline V gene data show CDR1 as SGHAT and CDR2 as FQNNGV. CDR3 length: 14 residues. The trim removed 0 bases at V and 2 bases at J, leaving 1 base unmatched. The same specimen was also included in a second study, on T cells expressing NK-cell markers. As that study records: It was sorted CD3+CD56+NKG2C+, CD3+CD56+NKG2C- and CD3+CD56-NKG2C+ T cells that supplied the TCR beta repertoires. Of eight sequenced donors, seven were HCMV-seropositive and one HCMV-seronegative. More than five donors had dominant NKG2C+ clonotypes that comprised roughly 1.0-8% of their CD8+ T cells.

This TCR was sampled from a woman between 18 and 29 years old in good health. Input material: CD4+ T cells sorted from blood. The V and J genes are TRBV11-2 and TRBJ2-7, with 7 bases aligning to TRBD1. This CDR3 is CASSLDGTAYEQYF. The CDR3 coding sequence is TGTGCCAGCAGCTTAGATGGGACAGCCTACGAGCAGTACTTC.